A single sample gave rise to the 22 T cell receptor beta chains below, sequenced in a study of response to subunit inactivated influenza vaccine. MiXCR, applied by TCRdb to the RT-PCR reads, yields one record per CDR3 protein. The table records 450,000 to 500,000 distinct CDR3 sequences, approximately 9.9% of them present only once. The sample was PBMCs from blood, taken roughly 45 days after vaccination. Receptors originate from a man aged 45-65 years who received an inactivated influenza vaccine.

CDR3 in DNA: TGTGCCAGCAGTTACTCGATCTCGGCAGGGTTCGACGAGCAGTACTTC. Amino acids: CASSYSISAGFDEQYF. The rearrangement links TRBV6-5 to TRBJ2-7; D is possibly TRBD1 (5 bases). This CDR3 region has 16 residues. Deletions cut 0 bases from V and 5 bases from J, with 17 bases between. Germline V lookup: CDR1 MNHEY, CDR2 SVGAGI.

The table lists this clonotype with a few counts. This rearrangement joins TRBV4-1 to TRBJ1-1; no reliable D call. V was trimmed by 5 bases and J by 1 base, leaving 8 bases between them. Germline-derived CDR1 and CDR2 are MGHRA and YSYEKL. The CDR3 runs 13 residues. This CDR3 is CASSSAQNTEAFF. CDR3 DNA: TGCGCCAGCAGCTCCGCCCAGAACACTGAAGCTTTCTTT.

V is TRBV2 and J is TRBJ2-1, with D perhaps TRBD1 (6 bases). Germline CDR1 reads SNHLY; CDR2 reads FYNNEI. Trimming stripped 4 bases from V and 6 bases from J, with 13 bases between. The CDR3 totals 14 residues. In DNA, the CDR3 is TGTGCCAGCAGTGCTCTGGGGGCGGGCAATGAGCAGTTCTTC. Its translation is CASSALGAGNEQFF.

The J gene is TRBJ2-1, the V gene TRBV6-2 or TRBV6-3; 7 nucleotides match TRBD2. CDR1 and CDR2 from the germline V gene are MNHEY and SVGEGT. V trimming: 0 bases; J trimming: 3 bases; junction bases outside the gene matches: 8. CDR3 length: 17 amino acids. CDR3: CASSYSSTSGIYNEQFF. For the CDR3, the DNA is TGTGCCAGCAGTTACTCGAGTACCAGCGGGATCTACAATGAGCAGTTCTTC.

This clonotype appeared a few times. The CDR3 spells CASTLRGETQYF. Written as DNA, the CDR3 is TGTGCCAGCACCCTAAGAGGCGAGACCCAGTACTTC. The J gene is TRBJ2-5, the V gene TRBV7-9, with D uncertain. The length of the CDR3 is 12 residues. The germline V and J ends were trimmed by 7 bases and 5 bases, with 11 bases remaining between them. Germline V gene sequence: CDR1 SEHNR, CDR2 FQNEAQ (reference sequence).

This clonotype was observed a few times. The chain is built from TRBV4-3 and TRBJ1-2; no clear D gene. This CDR3 has 14 amino acids. V lost 0 bases, J lost 8 bases, and 13 bases lay in between. CDR1 is LGHNA and CDR2 is YSLEER in the germline V gene. The CDR3 sequence: CASSQEGSAFGYTF. The CDR3 DNA sequence: TGCGCCAGCAGCCAAGAGGGCAGCGCCTTCGGCTACACCTTC.

At least ten counts were recorded for this clonotype. The gene calls are TRBV29-1 and TRBJ2-2, with TRBD2 matching 7 bases. This CDR3 is 14 amino acids long. Germline V CDR1 and CDR2: SQVTM, ANQGSEA. Trimming at V came to 4 bases and at J to 2 bases, leaving 4 bases not matched to a gene. The CDR3 region has the DNA TGCAGCGTTGGAAGCGGGGTAAACACCGGGGAGCTGTTTTTT. It codes for CSVGSGVNTGELFF.

The J gene is TRBJ2-2, the V gene TRBV7-6; 8 bases are shared with TRBD1. Germline CDR1 SGHVS, CDR2 FNYEAQ. Trimming cost V 5 bases and J 9 bases; bases outside gene matches: 8. This CDR3 has 14 amino acids. CDR3 protein: CASSKDRVIRELFF. CDR3 bases: TGTGCCAGCAGCAAGGACAGGGTGATTCGGGAGCTGTTTTTT.

This clonotype came up many times. V is TRBV7-9 and J is TRBJ1-4; D is possibly TRBD1 (5 bases). There are 13 residues in the CDR3. Trimming removed 6 bases at V and 4 bases at J, with 9 bases between. Per germline, CDR1 SEHNR and CDR2 FQNEAQ (reference sequence). The DNA of the CDR3 is TGTGCCAGCAGTGAGCAGGGTAATGAAAAACTGTTTTTT. This codes for CASSEQGNEKLFF. The complete variable domain, with remaining parts taken from reference TRBV7-9 and TRBJ1-4, reads DTGVSQNPRHKITKRGQNVTFRCDPISEHNRLYWYRQTLGQGPEFLTYFQNEAQLEKSRLLSDRFSAERPKGSFSTLEIQRTEQGDSAMYLCASSEQGNEKLFFGSGTQLSVL.

The chain is built from TRBV20-1 and TRBJ2-2, with 7 bases identical to TRBD2. V gave up 6 bases and J gave up 6 bases; unmatched junction bases: 4. The germline V gene has CDR1 DFQATT and CDR2 SNEGSKA (reference sequence). The CDR3 is 12 residues long. CDR3 sequence: CSAPGGPGELFF. DNA for the CDR3: TGCAGTGCCCCGGGAGGCCCCGGGGAGCTGTTTTTT.

This clonotype has a count of ten or more. V is TRBV7-2 and J is TRBJ2-1, with D unresolved. Germline values: CDR1 SGHTA, CDR2 FQGNSA. This CDR3 region has 14 residues. V shed 2 bases and J shed 10 bases, with 15 bases lying between them. The chain's CDR3 is CASSLLLWVGEQFF. The DNA for the CDR3 is TGTGCCAGCAGCTTACTATTATGGGTAGGCGAGCAGTTCTTC.

This clonotype was found a few times. The chain carries TRBV4-3 and TRBJ2-7, with D hard to call. V dropped 0 bases and J dropped 7 bases, with 13 bases sitting between them. The CDR3 has 14 residues. CDR1 and CDR2 (germline): LGHNA, YSLEER. CDR3 in amino acids: CASSQDRAVTEQYF. In DNA, the CDR3 is TGCGCCAGCAGCCAAGATCGGGCAGTAACGGAGCAGTACTTC.

The chain links TRBV2 to TRBJ2-7, with D possibly matching TRBD1 (6 bases). Germline assignment: CDR1 SNHLY and CDR2 FYNNEI. Trimming pared 6 bases from V and 2 bases from J, leaving 14 bases between. This CDR3 region has 14 residues. The CDR3 sequence: CASRIREGAYEQYF. The CDR3 DNA sequence: TGTGCCAGCAGGATCAGAGAGGGGGCCTACGAGCAGTACTTC.

The rearrangement links TRBV20-1 to TRBJ2-1; 11 nucleotides line up with TRBD2. V lost 1 base to trimming and J lost 4 bases; unmatched junction nucleotides: 6. From germline, CDR1 is DFQATT and CDR2 SNEGSKA (reference sequence). The CDR3 extends over 16 amino acids. CDR3 in DNA: TGCAGTGCTAGAGCCCCGGGGACTAGCGGATACAATGAGCAGTTCTTC. This gives the protein CSARAPGTSGYNEQFF.

In its sample, this clonotype was seen many times. The chain has TRBV7-3 and TRBJ2-1; TRBD2 matches at 10 bases. The CDR3 is 18 amino acids. V lost 0 bases and J lost 4; bases outside the gene matches: 9. Germline V CDR1 and CDR2: SGHTA, FQGTGA. CDR3 sequence reads: CASSLTGASGSLYNEQFF. The CDR3 coding sequence is TGTGCCAGCAGCTTAACGGGGGCTAGCGGGAGTCTGTACAATGAGCAGTTCTTC.

This clonotype has at least ten counts. The chain employs TRBV7-9 and TRBJ1-1; D gene unclear. Looked up from germline, CDR1 is SEHNR and CDR2 is FQNEAQ (reference sequence). The CDR3 sequence is 17 residues long. V was shortened by 5 bases and J by 0 bases, with 19 bases between the two germline ends. CDR3 loop: CASSPRSLTEVNTEAFF. Written as DNA, the CDR3 is TGTGCCAGCAGCCCACGTTCCCTAACTGAAGTGAACACTGAAGCTTTCTTT.

The rearrangement links TRBV30 to TRBJ2-5; D might be TRBD1 or TRBD2, each matching 5 bases. Germline values: CDR1 GTSNPN, CDR2 SVGIG (reference sequence). V was pared by 2 bases and J by 4 bases, with 8 bases between. The CDR3 covers 12 residues. In nucleotides, the CDR3 is TGTGCCTGGAGTCGGGGCAGAGAGACCCAGTACTTC. Its translation: CAWSRGRETQYF.

This clonotype was recorded a few times. J is TRBJ2-2 and V is TRBV21-1; whether TRBD2, the table's D call, matches the DNA was not checked. TRBV21-1 is a pseudogene. CDR3 size: 16 residues. Here the CDR3 reads CASSKKEGPNTGELFF. The CDR3 DNA reads TGTGCCAGCAGCAAAAAGGAGGGGCCGAACACCGGGGAGCTGTTTTTT.

There are a few counts of this clonotype. The chain uses TRBV5-6 and TRBJ2-5, with D possibly called TRBD1 or TRBD2 (6 bases each). Germline V gene data show CDR1 as SGHDT and CDR2 as YYEEEE. V lost 5 bases and J 0 bases, leaving 17 bases between the germline ends. The CDR3 sequence is 16 residues long. CDR3 in DNA: TGTGCCAGCAGAGGGGGGCCCCGTACCAACCAAGAGACCCAGTACTTC. Its translation: CASRGGPRTNQETQYF. Full variable domain (remainder filled in from reference TRBV5-6 and TRBJ2-5): DAGVTQSPTHLIKTRGQQVTLRCSPKSGHDTVSWYQQALGQGPQFIFQYYEEEERQRGNFPDRFSGHQFPNYSSELNVNALLLGDSALYLCASRGGPRTNQETQYFGPGTRLLVL.

This clonotype was seen only a few times. The chain is built from TRBV12-3 or TRBV12-4 and TRBJ2-3; 9 bases align to TRBD2. CDR3 length equals 16 residues. V trimming: 3 bases; J trimming: 5 bases; junction bases outside the gene matches: 9. In DNA form, the CDR3 reads TGTGCCAGCAGTTTGATTTCCACTAGCGGGCTAGATACGCAGTATTTT. Amino acids: CASSLISTSGLDTQYF.

This clonotype was observed a handful of times. The chain joins TRBV10-3 to TRBJ2-5; D gene unclear. This CDR3 is built from 14 residues. Germline assignment: CDR1 ENHRY and CDR2 SYGVKD. V shed 2 bases and J shed 2 bases, with 9 bases lying between them. The CDR3 DNA is TGTGCCATCAGTGAGGCAGGAGCTCAAGAGACCCAGTACTTC. Protein: CAISEAGAQETQYF.

The chain is built from TRBV12-3 or TRBV12-4 and TRBJ2-1; D gene uncertain. CDR3 length: 13 residues. V lost 6 bases to trimming and J lost 8 bases, with 14 bases between them. The CDR3 loop reads CASSYPESDEQFF. CDR3 DNA sequence: TGTGCCAGCAGCTACCCGGAAAGCGATGAGCAGTTCTTC.